These 8 T cell receptor beta chains were all obtained from the same sample, sequenced in a study of spatial heterogeneity in lung cancer. Time point indicated: sample taken at primary tumor resection. Sequencing of whole RNA from tumor, nontumor lung or frozen PBMC involved no sorting. One entry per CDR3 protein results from TCRdb running MiXCR on the 5' RACE reads. The table records more than 75,000 distinct CDR3 sequences, roughly an eighth of them present only once. Source: PBMCs, taken at surgery. The origin of the receptors is a male donor with early-stage non-small cell lung cancer.

The sample holds many counts of this clonotype. The CDR3 sequence: CSVDGTGGAGPTDTQYF. The CDR3 bases are TGCAGCGTTGACGGGACAGGGGGCGCGGGGCCCACAGATACGCAGTATTTT. V gene TRBV29-1 combines with J gene TRBJ2-3; 12 bases are a match to TRBD1. The CDR3 loop spans 17 amino acids. In germline, CDR1 is SQVTM, CDR2 ANQGSEA. The ends lost 3 bases at V and 2 bases at J; junction bases unmatched: 9.

This clonotype has just a few counts. The chain couples TRBV6-6 to TRBJ1-2, with 7 bases identical to TRBD1. The CDR3 spans 15 residues. V was pared by 6 bases and J by 3 bases, with 10 bases of the junction left unmatched. Per germline, CDR1 MNHNY and CDR2 SVGAGI (reference sequence). This CDR3 is CASSEGGGIYYGYTF. CDR3 nucleotides: TGTGCCAGCAGCGAAGGAGGGGGCATTTACTATGGCTACACCTTC.

The sample holds a few counts of this clonotype. This chain links TRBV12-2 with TRBJ1-4; whether TRBD1, the table's D call, matches the DNA was not checked. TRBV12-2 is recorded as a pseudogene. This CDR3 comprises 19 residues. The CDR3 is CASRLEELKQGTTNEKLFF. The CDR3 bases are TGTGCAAGTCGCCTAGAGGAATTAAAACAGGGAACAACTAATGAAAAACTGTTTTTT.

This clonotype came up a few times. The genes are TRBV3-1 and TRBJ2-2; unclear D gene. Trimming left V 4 bases short and J 5 bases short, with 14 bases between. In germline, CDR1 is LGHDT, CDR2 YNNKEL (reference sequence). CDR3 length: 15 residues. The CDR3 spells CASSPFRLRTGELFF. Here the CDR3 DNA reads TGTGCCAGCAGCCCTTTTAGGCTTCGGACCGGGGAGCTGTTTTTT. The complete variable domain, with remaining parts taken from reference TRBV3-1 and TRBJ2-2, reads DTAVSQTPKYLVTQMGNDKSIKCEQNLGHDTMYWYKQDSKKFLKIMFSYNNKELIINETVPNRFSPKSPDKAHLNLHINSLELGDSAVYFCASSPFRLRTGELFFGEGSRLTVL.

This clonotype showed up just once. A much larger clone differs by one base, so this may be a read error. V usage is TRBV3-1 and J usage is TRBJ2-1, with D possibly matching TRBD1 (6 bases). CDR1 and CDR2 from the germline V gene are LGHDT and YNNKEL (reference sequence). The length of the CDR3 is 15 residues. Here the CDR3 reads CASSQERGIANEQLF. In nucleotides, the CDR3 is TGTGCCAGCAGCCAAGAGAGGGGGATAGCAAATGAGCAGCTCTTC.

This clonotype was seen at least ten times. The J gene is TRBJ2-3, the V gene TRBV10-3; possibly TRBD2 for D (7 bases). Germline loops: CDR1 ENHRY, CDR2 SYGVKD. This CDR3 has 14 amino acids. V dropped 2 bases and J dropped 6 bases, with 12 bases sitting between them. In nucleotides, the CDR3 is TGTGCCATCAGTGAGGAGGGGGGGCTCGATACGCAGTATTTT. Encoded protein: CAISEEGGLDTQYF.

This clonotype showed up just a few times. J is TRBJ2-3 and V is TRBV6-1, with 7 bases that match TRBD2. The V gene's germline CDR1 is MNHNS and CDR2 SASEGT. With 4 bases clipped from V and 3 bases from J, the junction kept 4 bases outside the gene matches. CDR3 length: 14 amino acids. The CDR3 DNA follows: TGTGCCAGCAGTGGGGTGCGGGAGACAGATACGCAGTATTTT. Translation: CASSGVRETDTQYF.

In this sample, this clonotype turned up a few times. The rearrangement joins TRBV20-1 to TRBJ2-1, with D unclear. Germline CDR1 and CDR2: DFQATT and SNEGSKA (reference sequence). Trimming pared 3 bases from V and 0 bases from J, leaving 9 bases between. The CDR3 length is 14 residues. CDR3 nucleotides: TGCAGTGCTAGGGACCGTCGCTCCTACAATGAGCAGTTCTTC. Its protein is CSARDRRSYNEQFF.